These 22 T cell receptor beta chains came from one sample sequenced in a study of blood T cell repertoires in COVID-19. The method was immunoSEQ multiplex PCR; TCRdb's version includes in-frame clones alone and lacks a portion of them. In the table there are around 430,000 clones, 88% of which are singletons. Specimen: peripheral blood. The receptor set was obtained from a woman aged 45-65 years with COVID-19, enrolled during active disease.

This clone occurred once. This sequence joins TRBV27 and TRBJ2-3; 8 bases match TRBD1. Losses at the gene ends were 5 bases for V and 0 bases for J; bases not matched to a gene: 4. In germline, CDR1 is MNHEY, CDR2 SMNVEV (reference sequence). The CDR3 is made up of 15 amino acids. As DNA, the CDR3 is TGTGCCAGCAGTCCCGACAGGGGAAGCACAGATACGCAGTATTTT. It specifies CASSPDRGSTDTQYF.

The chain combines TRBV5-1 with TRBJ1-1; D is unresolved. The V gene lost 0 bases and the J gene lost 0 bases, with 6 bases spanning the gap. Per the germline V gene, CDR1 is SGHRS and CDR2 is YFSETQ. This CDR3 is built from 14 residues. The CDR3 DNA follows: TGCGCCAGCAGCTTGGAGAGCATGAACACTGAAGCTTTCTTT. It yields the protein CASSLESMNTEAFF.

This clone has only a few counts. The J gene is TRBJ1-1, the V gene TRBV19; 11 bases agree with TRBD1. Trimming cost V 9 bases and J 4 bases; bases outside gene matches: 4. From germline, CDR1 is LNHDA and CDR2 SQIVND (reference sequence). The CDR3 extends over 13 amino acids. CDR3 loop: CASLDRGPTEAFF. In DNA form, the CDR3 reads TGTGCCAGCTTGGACAGGGGGCCCACTGAAGCTTTCTTT.

J is TRBJ2-3 and V is TRBV6-5, with D perhaps matching TRBD1 (5 bases). The V end was cut by 3 bases, the J end by 1 base, with 14 bases between. Germline CDR1 and CDR2: MNHEY and SVGAGI. This CDR3 has 16 residues. The CDR3 spells CASSYGRPGRTDTQYF. Written as DNA, the CDR3 is TGTGCCAGCAGTTATGGTCGTCCAGGGCGCACAGATACGCAGTATTTT.

This rearrangement joins TRBV5-1 to TRBJ1-2; 9 bases agree with TRBD1. V shed 5 bases, J shed 6 bases, and the junction held 11 bases outside the gene matches. Germline V CDR1 and CDR2: SGHRS, YFSETQ. CDR3 length: 15 residues. In DNA form, the CDR3 reads TGCGCCAGCAGAACGGAAACAGGGGGCTGGGATGGCTACACCTTC. Amino acids: CASRTETGGWDGYTF.

This clone was seen just once. The V call is TRBV30, the J call TRBJ1-4; D perhaps matches TRBD1 (5 bases). V lost 8 bases and J lost 4, with 17 bases in between. Germline V gene data show CDR1 as GTSNPN and CDR2 as SVGIG (reference sequence). The CDR3 runs to 14 residues. The CDR3 here is CAGQDIIINEKLFF. CDR3 DNA: TGTGCCGGCCAGGACATTATTATTAATGAAAAACTGTTTTTT.

The chain recombines TRBV28 with TRBJ1-1, with TRBD1 matching 8 bases. The CDR3 runs 13 residues. The V segment lost 10 bases and the J segment 4 bases; nucleotides outside the gene matches: 8. Germline CDR1 and CDR2: MDHEN and SYDVKM. The CDR3, as DNA: TGTGCCATCCGGACAGGGCGCGCCACTGAAGCTTTCTTT. Its protein product is CAIRTGRATEAFF.

This chain joins TRBV4-1 and TRBJ2-5, with a tentative D call TRBD2 (5 bases). Germline CDR1 reads MGHRA; CDR2 reads YSYEKL. The CDR3 totals 13 residues. Trimming took off 5 bases at V and 5 bases at J, with 12 bases between the two ends. The CDR3 loop is CASSSRLFETQYF. The CDR3 DNA sequence: TGCGCCAGCAGCTCCCGACTATTCGAGACCCAGTACTTC.

The chain recombines TRBV5-1 with TRBJ2-5; TRBD1 agrees at 12 bases. The CDR3 totals 17 residues. The germline V gene encodes CDR1 SGHRS and CDR2 YFSETQ. V shed 0 bases and J 5 bases; nucleotides not matched to a gene: 8. The DNA for the CDR3 is TGCGCCAGCAGCTTGGCCCCGGGGACAGGGGGCCGGGAGACCCAGTACTTC. This sequence encodes CASSLAPGTGGRETQYF. The complete variable domain, with remaining parts taken from reference TRBV5-1 and TRBJ2-5, reads KAGVTQTPRYLIKTRGQQVTLSCSPISGHRSVSWYQQTPGQGLQFLFEYFSETQRNKGNFPGRFSGRQFSNSRSEMNVSTLELGDSALYLCASSLAPGTGGRETQYFGPGTRLLVL.

The chain has TRBV3-1 (or the pseudogene TRBV3-2) and TRBJ2-1, with a weak D call TRBD1 (6 bases). Per germline, CDR1 LGHDT and CDR2 YNNKEL (reference sequence). The V gene lost 2 bases and the J gene lost 5 bases, with 16 bases spanning the gap. The CDR3 contains 16 residues. The CDR3 here is CASSQLWQGHNNEQFF. The CDR3 nucleotides read TGTGCCAGCAGCCAACTATGGCAGGGGCATAACAATGAGCAGTTCTTC.

This sequence joins TRBV5-1 and TRBJ2-3; D might be TRBD1 (6 bases). V was trimmed by 4 bases and J by 1 base, leaving 13 bases between them. Germline-derived CDR1 and CDR2 are SGHRS and YFSETQ. The CDR3 length is 15 residues. CDR3 in amino acids: CASSDQQGRTDTQYF. As DNA, the CDR3 is TGCGCCAGCAGCGATCAACAGGGTCGCACAGATACGCAGTATTTT.

The CDR3 DNA reads TGTGCCAGCAGTTTACTAGCGGGGGGGTACGGCGGGGAGCTGTTTTTT. Protein product: CASSLLAGGYGGELFF. The rearrangement uses TRBV27 and TRBJ2-2; 12 bases line up with TRBD2. V lost 2 bases to trimming and J lost 7 bases; unmatched junction nucleotides: 5. The germline gives CDR1 MNHEY, CDR2 SMNVEV (reference sequence). This CDR3 contains 16 residues.

The chain uses TRBV12-3 or TRBV12-4 and TRBJ1-5; TRBD1 might be the D (5 bases). The germline V and J ends were trimmed by 5 bases and 5 bases, with 7 bases remaining between them. The CDR3 has 12 amino acids. The CDR3 is CASSDSYQPQHF. CDR3 in DNA: TGTGCCAGCAGTGACAGTTATCAGCCCCAGCATTTT.

The chain joins TRBV27 to TRBJ1-2; D possibly corresponds to TRBD1 (5 bases). V was cut by 5 bases and J by 4 bases, with 23 bases left in between. Germline V gene data show CDR1 as MNHEY and CDR2 as SMNVEV (reference sequence). The CDR3 sequence is 17 residues long. The CDR3 nucleotides read TGTGCCAGCAGTCGCGGGGCGGGAGAGTTAAGTGGCTATGGCTACACCTTC. Its translation is CASSRGAGELSGYGYTF.

J is TRBJ1-1 and V is TRBV11-3; tentative D call: TRBD1 (6 bases). Germline assignment: CDR1 SGHNT and CDR2 YENEEA. The CDR3 spans 14 residues. The V end was cut by 3 bases, the J end by 3 bases, with 11 bases between. This CDR3 reads CASSLREGDTEAFF. DNA for the CDR3: TGTGCCAGCAGCTTGCGGGAGGGGGACACTGAAGCTTTCTTT. Based on the CDR3 plus reference TRBV11-3 and TRBJ1-1, the full variable domain is EAGVVQSPRYKIIEKKQPVAFWCNPISGHNTLYWYLQNLGQGPELLIRYENEEAVDDSQLPKDRFSAERLKGVDSTLKIQPAELGDSAVYLCASSLREGDTEAFFGQGTRLTVV.

The DNA for the CDR3 is TGCGCCAGCAGCTTCACAGGGGAGGAGGGCCCCCTCCACTTT. Its translation is CASSFTGEEGPLHF. J is TRBJ1-6 and V is TRBV5-1, with 7 bases lining up with TRBD1. The CDR3 spans 14 residues. Germline V gene data show CDR1 as SGHRS and CDR2 as YFSETQ. Losses at the gene ends were 2 bases for V and 13 bases for J; bases not matched to a gene: 9.

The V and J genes are TRBV10-3 and TRBJ1-6; weak D call: TRBD1 (6 bases). There are 16 residues in the CDR3. Germline V gives CDR1 ENHRY, CDR2 SYGVKD. V lost 0 bases, J lost 10 bases, and 16 bases lay in between. CDR3 DNA: TGTGCCATCAGTGAGTCGACTCAGGGGAGAGAATCACCCCTCCACTTT. It is translated as CAISESTQGRESPLHF.

CDR3 in DNA: TGTGCCAGTAGTCTCCTAGGGGAAGATACGCAGTATTTT. The encoded protein is CASSLLGEDTQYF. The gene calls are TRBV19 and TRBJ2-3; tentative D call: TRBD1 (5 bases). The CDR3 covers 13 residues. The V end was cut by 5 bases, the J end by 5 bases, with 11 bases between. CDR1 is LNHDA, CDR2 SQIVND, per germline (reference sequence).

In DNA, the CDR3 is TGCGCCAGCAGCCCTCCCGGTAGCGGGGTGTACCAAGAGACCCAGTACTTC. Its protein is CASSPPGSGVYQETQYF. The V gene is TRBV5-1, the J gene TRBJ2-5, with 8 bases aligning to TRBD2. CDR1 and CDR2 (germline): SGHRS, YFSETQ. Germline trimming cut 4 bases from V and 0 bases from J; bases unmatched to any gene: 11. CDR3 size: 17 residues.

The count of this clone is one. The rearrangement uses TRBV9 and TRBJ1-1; TRBD1 might be the D (6 bases). The CDR3 covers 15 residues. Germline-derived CDR1 and CDR2 are SGDLS and YYNGEE. Trimming took 0 bases from V and 3 from J, leaving 12 bases between them. The CDR3 bases are TGTGCCAGCAGCGTAGGTGACAGGCGATACACTGAAGCTTTCTTT. It specifies CASSVGDRRYTEAFF.

The chain has TRBV13 and TRBJ2-7; TRBD1 aligns across 7 bases. After removal of 1 base from V and 2 bases from J, the junction contained 17 bases not matched to a gene. CDR1 is PRHDT and CDR2 is FYEKMQ in the germline V gene (reference sequence). The CDR3 is made up of 19 amino acids. The CDR3 nucleotides read TGTGCCAGCAGCTTAGCTTTGAGGACACCGGGACAGTCGACCTACGAGCAGTACTTC. Residues: CASSLALRTPGQSTYEQYF.

This chain connects TRBV7-6 to TRBJ2-7; 9 bases line up with TRBD1. Germline CDR1 and CDR2: SGHVS and FNYEAQ. The CDR3 has 15 amino acids. V gave up 0 bases and J gave up 7 bases; unmatched junction bases: 7. CDR3 nucleotides: TGTGCCAGCAGCTTAGCGGCACAGGGGGCCGGAGAGCAGTACTTC. Encoded protein: CASSLAAQGAGEQYF.